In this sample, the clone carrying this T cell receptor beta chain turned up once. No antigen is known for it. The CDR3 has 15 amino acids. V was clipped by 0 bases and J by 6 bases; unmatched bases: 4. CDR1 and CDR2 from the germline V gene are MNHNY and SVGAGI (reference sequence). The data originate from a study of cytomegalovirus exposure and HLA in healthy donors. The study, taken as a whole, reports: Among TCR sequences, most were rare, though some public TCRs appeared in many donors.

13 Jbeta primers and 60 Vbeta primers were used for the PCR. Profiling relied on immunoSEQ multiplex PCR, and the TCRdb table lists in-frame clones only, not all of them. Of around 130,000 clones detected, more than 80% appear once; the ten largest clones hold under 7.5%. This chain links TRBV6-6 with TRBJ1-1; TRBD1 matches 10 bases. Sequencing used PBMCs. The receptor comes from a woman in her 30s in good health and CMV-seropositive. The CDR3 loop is CASSYSFGTGAEAFF. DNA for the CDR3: TGTGCCAGCAGTTACTCGTTCGGGACAGGGGCTGAAGCTTTCTTT.